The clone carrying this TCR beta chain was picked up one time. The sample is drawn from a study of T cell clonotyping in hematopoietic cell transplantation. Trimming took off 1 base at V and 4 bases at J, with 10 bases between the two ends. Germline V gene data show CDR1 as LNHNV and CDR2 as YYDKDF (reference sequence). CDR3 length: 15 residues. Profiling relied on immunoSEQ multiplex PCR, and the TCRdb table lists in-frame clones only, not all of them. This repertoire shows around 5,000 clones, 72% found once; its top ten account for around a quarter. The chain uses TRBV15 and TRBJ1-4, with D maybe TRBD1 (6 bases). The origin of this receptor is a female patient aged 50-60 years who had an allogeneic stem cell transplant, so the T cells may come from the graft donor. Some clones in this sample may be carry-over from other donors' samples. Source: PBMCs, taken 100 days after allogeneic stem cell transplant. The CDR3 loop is CATSRVGGHNEKLFF. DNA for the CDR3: TGTGCCACCAGCAGAGTGGGGGGGCATAATGAAAAACTGTTTTTT.